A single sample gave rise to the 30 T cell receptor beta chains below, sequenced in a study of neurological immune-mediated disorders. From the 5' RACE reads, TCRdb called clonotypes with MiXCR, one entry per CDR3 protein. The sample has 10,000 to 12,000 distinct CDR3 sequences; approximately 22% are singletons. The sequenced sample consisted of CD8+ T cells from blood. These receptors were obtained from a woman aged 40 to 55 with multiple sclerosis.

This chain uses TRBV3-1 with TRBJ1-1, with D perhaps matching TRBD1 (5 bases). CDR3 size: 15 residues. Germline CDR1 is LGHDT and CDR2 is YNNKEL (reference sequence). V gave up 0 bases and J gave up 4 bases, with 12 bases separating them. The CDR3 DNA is TGTGCCAGCAGCCAAGATCCGGGGGAAGGCACTGAAGCTTTCTTT. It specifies CASSQDPGEGTEAFF.

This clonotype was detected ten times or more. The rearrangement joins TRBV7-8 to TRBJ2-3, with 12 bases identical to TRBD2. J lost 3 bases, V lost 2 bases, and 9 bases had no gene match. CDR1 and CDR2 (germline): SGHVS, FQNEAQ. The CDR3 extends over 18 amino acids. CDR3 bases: TGTGCCAGCAGCTTATCTGCTAGCGGGGGGGCCGGAACAGATACGCAGTATTTT. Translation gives CASSLSASGGAGTDTQYF.

The CDR3 DNA reads TGTGCCAGCAGCTCGGGACAGGGCGGCTATGGCTACACCTTC. Its translation: CASSSGQGGYGYTF. The chain recombines TRBV5-5 with TRBJ1-2; 9 nucleotides line up with TRBD1. CDR1 is SGHKS and CDR2 is YYEKEE in the germline V gene (reference sequence). The CDR3 spans 14 residues. With V trimmed by 3 bases and J by 4 bases, 4 bases remained unmatched.

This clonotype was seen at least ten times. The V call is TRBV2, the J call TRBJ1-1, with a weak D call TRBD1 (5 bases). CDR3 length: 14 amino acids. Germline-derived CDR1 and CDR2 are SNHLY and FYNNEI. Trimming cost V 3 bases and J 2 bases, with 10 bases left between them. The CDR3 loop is CASSEPRENTEAFF. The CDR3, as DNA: TGTGCCAGCAGTGAGCCCAGGGAAAACACTGAAGCTTTCTTT.

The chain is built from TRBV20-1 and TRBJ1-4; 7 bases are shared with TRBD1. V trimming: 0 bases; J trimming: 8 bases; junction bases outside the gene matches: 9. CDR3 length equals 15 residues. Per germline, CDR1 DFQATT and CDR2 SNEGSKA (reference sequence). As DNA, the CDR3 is TGCAGTGCTAGAGATGGAGGGGGCGAATTGGAAAAACTGTTTTTT. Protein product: CSARDGGGELEKLFF.

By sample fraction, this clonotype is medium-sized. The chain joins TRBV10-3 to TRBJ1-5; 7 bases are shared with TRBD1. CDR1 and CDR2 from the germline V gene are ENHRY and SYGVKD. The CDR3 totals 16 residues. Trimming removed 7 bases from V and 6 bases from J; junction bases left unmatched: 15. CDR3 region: CAIKDPGQGVGQPQHF. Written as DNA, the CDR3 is TGTGCCATCAAGGACCCCGGCCAGGGGGTAGGTCAGCCCCAGCATTTT.

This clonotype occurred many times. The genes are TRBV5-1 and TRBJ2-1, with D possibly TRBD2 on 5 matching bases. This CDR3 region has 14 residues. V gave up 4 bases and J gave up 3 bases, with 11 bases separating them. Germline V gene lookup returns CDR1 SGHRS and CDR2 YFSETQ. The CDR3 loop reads CASSGSAGYNEQFF. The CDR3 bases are TGCGCCAGCAGCGGGTCTGCGGGCTACAATGAGCAGTTCTTC.

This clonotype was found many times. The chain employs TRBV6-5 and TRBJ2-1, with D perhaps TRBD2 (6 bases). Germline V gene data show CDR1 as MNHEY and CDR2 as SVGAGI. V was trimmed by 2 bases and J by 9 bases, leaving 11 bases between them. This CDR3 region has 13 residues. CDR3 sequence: CASSYGGLAEQFF. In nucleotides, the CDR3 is TGTGCCAGCAGTTACGGAGGGTTGGCTGAGCAGTTCTTC.

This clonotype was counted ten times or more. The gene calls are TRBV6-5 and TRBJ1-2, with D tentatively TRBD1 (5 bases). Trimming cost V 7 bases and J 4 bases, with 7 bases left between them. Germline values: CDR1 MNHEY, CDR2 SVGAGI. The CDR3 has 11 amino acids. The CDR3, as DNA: TGTGCCAGCATCGACAGCTATGGCTACACCTTC. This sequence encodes CASIDSYGYTF.

CDR3 nucleotides: TGTGCCAGCAGCCTGGACGGATTCTATGGCTACACCTTC. Translation gives CASSLDGFYGYTF. The chain carries TRBV11-2 and TRBJ1-2; D unclear. There are 13 residues in the CDR3. V lost 5 bases to trimming and J lost 4 bases, with 11 bases between them. CDR1 and CDR2 from the germline V gene are SGHAT and FQNNGV.

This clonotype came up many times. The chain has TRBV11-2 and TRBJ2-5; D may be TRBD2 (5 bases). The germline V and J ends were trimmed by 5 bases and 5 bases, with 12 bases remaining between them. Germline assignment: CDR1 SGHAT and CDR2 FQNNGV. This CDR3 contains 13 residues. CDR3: CASSTWTGETQYF. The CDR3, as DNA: TGTGCCAGCAGCACCTGGACGGGGGAGACCCAGTACTTC.

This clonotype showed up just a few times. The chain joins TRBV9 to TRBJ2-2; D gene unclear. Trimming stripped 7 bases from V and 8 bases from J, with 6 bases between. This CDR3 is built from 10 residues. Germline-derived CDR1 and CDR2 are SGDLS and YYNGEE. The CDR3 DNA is TGTGCCAGCGGGTCGGGGGAGCTGTTTTTT. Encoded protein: CASGSGELFF.

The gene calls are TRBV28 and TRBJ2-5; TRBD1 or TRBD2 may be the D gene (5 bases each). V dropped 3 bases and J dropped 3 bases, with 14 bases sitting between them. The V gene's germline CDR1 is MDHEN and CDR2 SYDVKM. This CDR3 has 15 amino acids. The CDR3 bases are TGTGCCAGCAGTTTCCAGGGAGTCGGGAAAGAGACCCAGTACTTC. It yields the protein CASSFQGVGKETQYF.

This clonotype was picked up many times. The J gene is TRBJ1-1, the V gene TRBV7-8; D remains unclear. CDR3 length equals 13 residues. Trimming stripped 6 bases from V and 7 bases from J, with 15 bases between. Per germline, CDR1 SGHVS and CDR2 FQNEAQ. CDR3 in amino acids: CASRPLGGFEAFF. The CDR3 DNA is TGTGCCAGCAGGCCCCTGGGAGGATTTGAAGCTTTCTTT.

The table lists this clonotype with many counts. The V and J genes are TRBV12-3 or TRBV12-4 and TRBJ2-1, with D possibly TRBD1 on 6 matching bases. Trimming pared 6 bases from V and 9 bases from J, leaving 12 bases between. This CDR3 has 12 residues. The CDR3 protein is CASSHTGTEQFF. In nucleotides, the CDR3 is TGTGCCAGCAGCCATACAGGGACTGAGCAGTTCTTC.

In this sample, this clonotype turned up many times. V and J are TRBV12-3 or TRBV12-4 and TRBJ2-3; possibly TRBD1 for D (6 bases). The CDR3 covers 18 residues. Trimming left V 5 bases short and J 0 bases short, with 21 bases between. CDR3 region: CASSPSEGDGSSTDTQYF. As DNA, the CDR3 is TGTGCCAGCAGTCCCTCAGAGGGGGACGGATCTAGCACAGATACGCAGTATTTT.

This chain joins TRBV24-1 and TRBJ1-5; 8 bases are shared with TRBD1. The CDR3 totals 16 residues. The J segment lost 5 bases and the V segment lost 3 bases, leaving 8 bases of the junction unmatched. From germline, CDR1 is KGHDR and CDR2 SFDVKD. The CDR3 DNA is TGTGCCACCAGTGATCACCGGACAGGGATGGATCAGCCCCAGCATTTT. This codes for CATSDHRTGMDQPQHF.

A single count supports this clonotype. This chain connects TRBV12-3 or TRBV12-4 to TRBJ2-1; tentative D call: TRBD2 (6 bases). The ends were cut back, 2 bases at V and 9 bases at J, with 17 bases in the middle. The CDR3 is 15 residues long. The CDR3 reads CASSLTLGTAPEQFF. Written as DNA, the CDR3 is TGTGCCAGCAGTTTAACGCTCGGGACTGCCCCTGAGCAGTTCTTC.

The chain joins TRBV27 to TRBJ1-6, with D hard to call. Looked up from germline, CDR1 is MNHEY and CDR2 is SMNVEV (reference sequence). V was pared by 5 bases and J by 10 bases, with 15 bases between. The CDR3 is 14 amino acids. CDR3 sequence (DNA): TGTGCCAGCAGTCCCCGAGGAGAGGGCTCACCCCTCCACTTT. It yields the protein CASSPRGEGSPLHF.

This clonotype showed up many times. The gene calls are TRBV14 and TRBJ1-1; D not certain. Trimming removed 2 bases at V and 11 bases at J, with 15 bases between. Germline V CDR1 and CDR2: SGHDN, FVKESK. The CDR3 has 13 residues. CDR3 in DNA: TGTGCCAGCAGCCAAAGGGAAGGACTCGGGGCTTTCTTT. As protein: CASSQREGLGAFF.

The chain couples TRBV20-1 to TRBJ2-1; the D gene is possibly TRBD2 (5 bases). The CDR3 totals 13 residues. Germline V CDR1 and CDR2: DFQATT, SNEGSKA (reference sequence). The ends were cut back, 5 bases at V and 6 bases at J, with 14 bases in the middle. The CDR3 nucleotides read TGCAGTGCTCTTAGACTTAGCGCCAATGAGCAGTTCTTC. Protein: CSALRLSANEQFF.

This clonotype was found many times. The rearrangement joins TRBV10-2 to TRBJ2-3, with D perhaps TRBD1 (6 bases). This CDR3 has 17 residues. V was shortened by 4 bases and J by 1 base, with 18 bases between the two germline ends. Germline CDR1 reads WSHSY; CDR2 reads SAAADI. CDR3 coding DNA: TGCGCCAGCAGTGGCTTCACCGTGGGACACGGCACAGATACGCAGTATTTT. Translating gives CASSGFTVGHGTDTQYF.

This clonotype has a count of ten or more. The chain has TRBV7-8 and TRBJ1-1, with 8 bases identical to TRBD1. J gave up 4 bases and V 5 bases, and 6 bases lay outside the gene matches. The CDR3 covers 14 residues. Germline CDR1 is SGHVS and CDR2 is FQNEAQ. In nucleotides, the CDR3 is TGTGCCAGCAGCCGACAGGGGTTTGGCACTGAAGCTTTCTTT. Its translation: CASSRQGFGTEAFF.

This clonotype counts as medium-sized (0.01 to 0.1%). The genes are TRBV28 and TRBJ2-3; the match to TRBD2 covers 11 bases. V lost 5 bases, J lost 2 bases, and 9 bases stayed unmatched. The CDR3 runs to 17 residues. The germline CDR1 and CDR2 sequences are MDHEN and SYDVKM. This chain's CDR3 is CASSLETSGVFTDTQYF. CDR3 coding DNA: TGTGCCAGCAGTCTCGAGACTAGCGGGGTTTTCACAGATACGCAGTATTTT.

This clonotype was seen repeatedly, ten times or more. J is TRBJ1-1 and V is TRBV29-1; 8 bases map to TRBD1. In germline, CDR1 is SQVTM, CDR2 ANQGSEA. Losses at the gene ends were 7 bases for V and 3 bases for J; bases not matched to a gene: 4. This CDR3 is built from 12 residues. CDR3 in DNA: TGCAGCGAGGGACAGGTTGACACTGAAGCTTTCTTT. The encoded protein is CSEGQVDTEAFF.

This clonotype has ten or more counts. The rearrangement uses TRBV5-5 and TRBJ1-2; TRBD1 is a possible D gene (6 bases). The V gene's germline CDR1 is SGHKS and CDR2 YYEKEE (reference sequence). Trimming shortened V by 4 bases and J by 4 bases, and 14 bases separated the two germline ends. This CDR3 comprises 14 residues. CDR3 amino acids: CASSVTDSTYGYTF. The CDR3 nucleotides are TGTGCCAGCAGCGTAACGGACAGTACCTATGGCTACACCTTC.

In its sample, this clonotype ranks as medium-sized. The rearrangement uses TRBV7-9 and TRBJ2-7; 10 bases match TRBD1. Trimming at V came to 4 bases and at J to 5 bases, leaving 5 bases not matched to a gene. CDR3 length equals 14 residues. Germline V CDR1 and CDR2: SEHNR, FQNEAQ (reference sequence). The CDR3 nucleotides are TGTGCCAGCAGCTGGGACAGGGGTAGCGACGAGCAGTACTTC. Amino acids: CASSWDRGSDEQYF.

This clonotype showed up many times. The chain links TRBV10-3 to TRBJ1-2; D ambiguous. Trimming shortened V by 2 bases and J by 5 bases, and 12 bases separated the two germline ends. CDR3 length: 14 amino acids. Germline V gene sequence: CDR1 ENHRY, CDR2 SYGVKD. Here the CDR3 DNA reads TGTGCCATCAGTGAGGAACAGAGGAGGTATGGCTACACCTTC. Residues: CAISEEQRRYGYTF.

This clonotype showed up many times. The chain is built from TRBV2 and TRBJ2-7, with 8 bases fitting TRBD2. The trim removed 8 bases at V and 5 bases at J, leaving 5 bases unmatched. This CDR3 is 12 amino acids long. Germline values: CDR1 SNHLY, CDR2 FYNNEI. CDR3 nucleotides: TGTGCCAGCTACGGGGGGGCGAACGAGCAGTACTTC. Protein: CASYGGANEQYF.

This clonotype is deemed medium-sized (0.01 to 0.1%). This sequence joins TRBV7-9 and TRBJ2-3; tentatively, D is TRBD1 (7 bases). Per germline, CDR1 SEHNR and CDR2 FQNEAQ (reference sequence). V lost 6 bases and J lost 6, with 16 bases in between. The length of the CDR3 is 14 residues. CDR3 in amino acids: CASSPDREVDTQYF. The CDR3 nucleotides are TGTGCCAGCAGTCCCGACAGGGAGGTTGATACGCAGTATTTT.